This T cell receptor (beta chain) is from a study of T cells in localized non-small cell lung cancer. Study conclusions and caveats: In uninvolved adjacent lung, T cell clonality reached its highest value, exceeding tumor. Greater T cell density in blood accompanied longer overall survival. For the top 100 tumor clones, a median around 61 also appeared in adjacent lung.

A remark on this clone: As yet, its antigen is unknown.

Clones were read by immunoSEQ multiplex PCR, and TCRdb kept only the in-frame ones, dropping some. Among tens of thousands of clones, about nine tenths were seen once, and the ten largest hold less than 25%. This CDR3 has 13 amino acids. Sequences were derived from peripheral blood, sampled before any cancer treatment. This receptor was identified in a male donor at least 60 years old with stage III squamous cell lung carcinoma. V gene TRBV21-1 combines with J gene TRBJ2-1; the tabulated D call, TRBD1, remains unverified against the DNA. TRBV21-1 is flagged as a pseudogene. In DNA form, the CDR3 reads TGTGCCAGCAGAGACAGGGCCGACAATGAGCAGTTCTTC. The encoded protein is CASRDRADNEQFF.